In its sample, the clone carrying this TCR beta chain was seen once. Scientists amplified the TCR beta CDR3 regions from RNA transcripts. First-round RT-PCR with HTBI primers preceded a second-round multiplex PCR. TCRdb reprocessed the multiplex PCR reads with MiXCR, giving one entry per CDR3 protein. Of 500,000 to 700,000 distinct CDR3 sequences listed, less than 45% are singletons. This specimen belongs to a study of Graves' ophthalmopathy and Graves' hyperthyroidism. Looking at the study overall: Stable hyperthyroidism referred to disease that showed no ophthalmopathy within 18 months of follow-up.

Trimming pared 0 bases from V and 11 bases from J, leaving 13 bases between. This CDR3 spans 13 amino acids. Germline-derived CDR1 and CDR2 are DFQATT and SNEGSKA (reference sequence). The sample taken for sequencing was peripheral blood or thyroid tissue (not recorded which). The TCR originated in an adult man with Graves' hyperthyroidism. The V and J genes are TRBV20-1 and TRBJ1-4; maybe TRBD1 (6 bases). The CDR3 loop reads CSARETTRGKLFF. CDR3 DNA sequence: TGCAGTGCTAGAGAGACAACGAGGGGGAAACTGTTTTTT.